The clone carrying this T cell receptor (beta chain) was seen more than once but under ten times. This sample is part of a study of T cells in Graves' hyperthyroidism and ophthalmopathy. The CDR3 spans 14 residues. Germline V gene lookup returns CDR1 LNHDA and CDR2 SQIVND (reference sequence). The trim removed 7 bases at V and 4 bases at J, leaving 8 bases unmatched. TCR beta CDR3 regions were amplified from RNA. The primer set for the first-round RT-PCR of the TCR CDR3 was HTBI. TCRdb reprocessed the multiplex PCR reads via MiXCR and lists one record per CDR3 protein. The repertoire has 550,000 to 600,000 distinct CDR3 sequences, roughly 17% of them found once; the top ten carry under 20%.

Sequenced material: blood. This chain joins TRBV19 and TRBJ2-7; 9 bases are shared with TRBD1. The sequence was collected from a woman younger than 30 with Graves' hyperthyroidism. The CDR3 spells CASTPGQGYYEQYF. CDR3 nucleotides: TGTGCCAGTACCCCGGGACAGGGTTATTACGAGCAGTACTTC.